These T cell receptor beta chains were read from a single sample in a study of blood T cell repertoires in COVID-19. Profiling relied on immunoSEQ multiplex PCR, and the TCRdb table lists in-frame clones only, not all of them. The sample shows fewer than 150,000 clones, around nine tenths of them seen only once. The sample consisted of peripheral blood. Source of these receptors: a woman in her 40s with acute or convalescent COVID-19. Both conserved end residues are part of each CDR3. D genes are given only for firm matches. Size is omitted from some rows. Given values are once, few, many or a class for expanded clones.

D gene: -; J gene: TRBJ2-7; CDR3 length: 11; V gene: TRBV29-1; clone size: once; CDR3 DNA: TGCAGCGTTTCTCCCCCTTACGAGCAGTACTTC; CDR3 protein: CSVSPPYEQYF
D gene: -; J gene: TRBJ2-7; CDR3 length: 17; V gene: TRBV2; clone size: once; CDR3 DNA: TGTGCCAGCAGTGTTGGAGAGAGCAGGGTGAACTCCTACGAGCAGTACTTC; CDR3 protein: CASSVGESRVNSYEQYF
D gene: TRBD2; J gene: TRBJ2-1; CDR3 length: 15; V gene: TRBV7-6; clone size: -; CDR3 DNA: TGTGCCAGCAGCGCCCGACTAGCGGGAGCCAATGAGCAGTTCTTC; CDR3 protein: CASSARLAGANEQFF
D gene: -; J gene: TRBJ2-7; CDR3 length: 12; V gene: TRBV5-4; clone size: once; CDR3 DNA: TGTGCCAGCAGCTTGGATACCTACGAGCAGTACTTC; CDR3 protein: CASSLDTYEQYF
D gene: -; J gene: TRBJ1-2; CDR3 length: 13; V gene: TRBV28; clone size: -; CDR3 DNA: TGTGCCAGCAGTTTGAGGGTTAACTATGGCTACACCTTC; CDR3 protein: CASSLRVNYGYTF
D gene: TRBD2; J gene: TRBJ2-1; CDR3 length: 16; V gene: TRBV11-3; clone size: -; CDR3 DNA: TGTGCCAGCAGCCCTATGGGACTAGCGGCGTACAATGAGCAGTTCTTC; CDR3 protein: CASSPMGLAAYNEQFF
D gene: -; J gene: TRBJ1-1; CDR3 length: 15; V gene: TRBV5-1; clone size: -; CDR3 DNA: TGCGCCAGCAGCTTGGCAGGCAGTCAAGGCACTGAAGCTTTCTTT; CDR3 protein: CASSLAGSQGTEAFF
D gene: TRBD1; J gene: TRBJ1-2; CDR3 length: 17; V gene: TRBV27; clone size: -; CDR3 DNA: TGTGCCAGCAGTAGACAGGGGTCCCCACGTGCTAACTATGGCTACACCTTC; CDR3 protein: CASSRQGSPRANYGYTF
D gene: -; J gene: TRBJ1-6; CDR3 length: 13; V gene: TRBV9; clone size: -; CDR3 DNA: TGTGCCAGCAGCGGGGCTTATAATTCACCCCTCCACTTT; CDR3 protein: CASSGAYNSPLHF
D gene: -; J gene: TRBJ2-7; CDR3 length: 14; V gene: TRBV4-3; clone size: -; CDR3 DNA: TGCGCCAGCAGCCTTAACAGCCAGGCCTACGAGCAGTACTTC; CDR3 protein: CASSLNSQAYEQYF
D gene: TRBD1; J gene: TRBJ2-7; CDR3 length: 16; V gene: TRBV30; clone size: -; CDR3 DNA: TGTGCCTGGAGGGAGTCGTGGGACAGACTCTCCTACGAGCAGTACTTC; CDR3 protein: CAWRESWDRLSYEQYF
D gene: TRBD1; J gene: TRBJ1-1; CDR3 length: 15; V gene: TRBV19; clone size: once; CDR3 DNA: TGTGCCAGTAGTATACAGGGGGCAGGTGGCACTGAAGCTTTCTTT; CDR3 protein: CASSIQGAGGTEAFF
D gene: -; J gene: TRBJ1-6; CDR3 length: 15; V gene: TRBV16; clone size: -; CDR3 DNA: TGTGCCAGCAGCCGTTCGGGACTAGGGAATTCACCCCTCCACTTT; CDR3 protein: CASSRSGLGNSPLHF
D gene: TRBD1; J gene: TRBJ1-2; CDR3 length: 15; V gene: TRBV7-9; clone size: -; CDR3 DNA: TGTGCCAGCAGCTTTAGTGACAGGGGAATGTATGGCTACACCTTC; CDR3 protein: CASSFSDRGMYGYTF
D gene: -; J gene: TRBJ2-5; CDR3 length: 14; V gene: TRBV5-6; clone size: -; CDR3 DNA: TGTGCCAGCAGCTCCGGCGGATTCCAAGAGACCCAGTACTTC; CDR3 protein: CASSSGGFQETQYF
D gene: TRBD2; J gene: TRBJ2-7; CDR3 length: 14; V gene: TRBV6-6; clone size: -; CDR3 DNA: TGTGCCAGCAGTTACAAGGCGGGAGGGAGAGGGCAGTACTTC; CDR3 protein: CASSYKAGGRGQYF
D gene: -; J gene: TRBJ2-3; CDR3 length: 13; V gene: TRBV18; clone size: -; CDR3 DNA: TGTGCCAGCTCACTGGCCCGCACAGATACGCAGTATTTT; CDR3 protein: CASSLARTDTQYF